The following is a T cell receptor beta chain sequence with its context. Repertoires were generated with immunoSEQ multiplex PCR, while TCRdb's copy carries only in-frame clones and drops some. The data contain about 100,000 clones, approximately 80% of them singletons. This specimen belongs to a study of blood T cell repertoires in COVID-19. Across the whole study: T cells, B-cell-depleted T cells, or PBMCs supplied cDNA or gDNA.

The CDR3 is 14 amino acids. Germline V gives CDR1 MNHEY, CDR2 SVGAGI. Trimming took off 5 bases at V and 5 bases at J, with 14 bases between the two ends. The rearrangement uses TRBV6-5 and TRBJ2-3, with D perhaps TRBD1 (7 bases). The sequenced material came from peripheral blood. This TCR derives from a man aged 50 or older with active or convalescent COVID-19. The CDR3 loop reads CASSPGGGIDTQYF. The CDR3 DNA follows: TGTGCCAGCAGTCCAGGGGGAGGTATAGATACGCAGTATTTT.